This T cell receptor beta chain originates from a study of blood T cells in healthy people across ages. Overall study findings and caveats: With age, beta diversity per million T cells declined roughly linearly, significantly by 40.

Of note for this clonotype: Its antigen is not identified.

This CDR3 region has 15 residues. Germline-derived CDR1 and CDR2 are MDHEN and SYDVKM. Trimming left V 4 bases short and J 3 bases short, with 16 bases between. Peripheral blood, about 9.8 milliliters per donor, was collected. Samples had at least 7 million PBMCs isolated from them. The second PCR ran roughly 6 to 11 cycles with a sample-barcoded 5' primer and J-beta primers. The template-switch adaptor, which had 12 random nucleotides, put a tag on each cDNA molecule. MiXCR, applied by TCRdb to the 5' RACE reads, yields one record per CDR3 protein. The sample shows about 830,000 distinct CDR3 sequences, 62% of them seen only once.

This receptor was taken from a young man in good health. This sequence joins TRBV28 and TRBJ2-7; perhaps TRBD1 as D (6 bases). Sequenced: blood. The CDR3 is CASSSPTGGFYEQYF. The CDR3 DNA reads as TGTGCCAGCAGTTCCCCGACAGGAGGTTTCTACGAGCAGTACTTC.